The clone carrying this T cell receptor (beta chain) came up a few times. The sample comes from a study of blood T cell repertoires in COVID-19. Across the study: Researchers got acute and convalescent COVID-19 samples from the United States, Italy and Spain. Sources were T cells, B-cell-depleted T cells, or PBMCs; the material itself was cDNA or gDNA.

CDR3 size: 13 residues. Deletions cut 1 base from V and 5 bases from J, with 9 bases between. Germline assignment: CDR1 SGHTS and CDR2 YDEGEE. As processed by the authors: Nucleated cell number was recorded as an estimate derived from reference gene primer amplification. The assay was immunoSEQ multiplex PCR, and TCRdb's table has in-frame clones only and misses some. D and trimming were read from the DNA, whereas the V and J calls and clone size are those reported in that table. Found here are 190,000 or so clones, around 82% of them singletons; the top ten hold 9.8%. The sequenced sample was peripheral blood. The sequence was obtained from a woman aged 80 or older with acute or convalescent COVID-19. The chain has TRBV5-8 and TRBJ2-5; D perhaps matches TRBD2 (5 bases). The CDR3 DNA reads TGTGCCAGCAGCTTGCGGGGTGGGGAGACCCAGTACTTC. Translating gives CASSLRGGETQYF. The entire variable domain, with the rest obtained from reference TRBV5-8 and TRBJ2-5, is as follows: EAGVTQSPTHLIKTRGQQATLRCSPISGHTSVYWYQQALGLGLQFLLWYDEGEERNRGNFPPRFSGRQFPNYSSELNVNALELEDSALYLCASSLRGGETQYFGPGTRLLVL.